This TCR beta chain was sequenced during a study of spatial heterogeneity in lung cancer. Study-wide context: Matched bulk RNA-seq provided a T cell module score, and TCR transcript counts in tumor regions correlated strongly with it.

This clonotype was seen many times. Its specificity is not known. Whole-study findings and limits: The number of expanded tumor alpha and beta chains correlated with mutation number.

One entry per CDR3 protein, called by TCRdb with MiXCR from the 5' RACE reads. The sample has around 23,000 distinct CDR3 sequences; about 6.8% are singletons. The sample's time point: sample taken at primary tumor resection. Whole RNA was taken from tumor, nontumor lung or frozen PBMC; it was then sequenced unsorted. The CDR3 has 14 amino acids. Trimming took 7 bases from V and 6 from J, leaving 17 bases between them. In germline, CDR1 is MNHEY, CDR2 SVGAGI. The receptor's source is a male donor with early-stage non-small cell lung cancer. The sample in question was lung tumor tissue, obtained at surgery. J is TRBJ2-3 and V is TRBV6-5; TRBD1 is a possible D gene (5 bases). CDR3 coding DNA: TGTGCCAGCAAGAACCAGGGCCAGAGGGATACGCAGTATTTT. It encodes CASKNQGQRDTQYF.